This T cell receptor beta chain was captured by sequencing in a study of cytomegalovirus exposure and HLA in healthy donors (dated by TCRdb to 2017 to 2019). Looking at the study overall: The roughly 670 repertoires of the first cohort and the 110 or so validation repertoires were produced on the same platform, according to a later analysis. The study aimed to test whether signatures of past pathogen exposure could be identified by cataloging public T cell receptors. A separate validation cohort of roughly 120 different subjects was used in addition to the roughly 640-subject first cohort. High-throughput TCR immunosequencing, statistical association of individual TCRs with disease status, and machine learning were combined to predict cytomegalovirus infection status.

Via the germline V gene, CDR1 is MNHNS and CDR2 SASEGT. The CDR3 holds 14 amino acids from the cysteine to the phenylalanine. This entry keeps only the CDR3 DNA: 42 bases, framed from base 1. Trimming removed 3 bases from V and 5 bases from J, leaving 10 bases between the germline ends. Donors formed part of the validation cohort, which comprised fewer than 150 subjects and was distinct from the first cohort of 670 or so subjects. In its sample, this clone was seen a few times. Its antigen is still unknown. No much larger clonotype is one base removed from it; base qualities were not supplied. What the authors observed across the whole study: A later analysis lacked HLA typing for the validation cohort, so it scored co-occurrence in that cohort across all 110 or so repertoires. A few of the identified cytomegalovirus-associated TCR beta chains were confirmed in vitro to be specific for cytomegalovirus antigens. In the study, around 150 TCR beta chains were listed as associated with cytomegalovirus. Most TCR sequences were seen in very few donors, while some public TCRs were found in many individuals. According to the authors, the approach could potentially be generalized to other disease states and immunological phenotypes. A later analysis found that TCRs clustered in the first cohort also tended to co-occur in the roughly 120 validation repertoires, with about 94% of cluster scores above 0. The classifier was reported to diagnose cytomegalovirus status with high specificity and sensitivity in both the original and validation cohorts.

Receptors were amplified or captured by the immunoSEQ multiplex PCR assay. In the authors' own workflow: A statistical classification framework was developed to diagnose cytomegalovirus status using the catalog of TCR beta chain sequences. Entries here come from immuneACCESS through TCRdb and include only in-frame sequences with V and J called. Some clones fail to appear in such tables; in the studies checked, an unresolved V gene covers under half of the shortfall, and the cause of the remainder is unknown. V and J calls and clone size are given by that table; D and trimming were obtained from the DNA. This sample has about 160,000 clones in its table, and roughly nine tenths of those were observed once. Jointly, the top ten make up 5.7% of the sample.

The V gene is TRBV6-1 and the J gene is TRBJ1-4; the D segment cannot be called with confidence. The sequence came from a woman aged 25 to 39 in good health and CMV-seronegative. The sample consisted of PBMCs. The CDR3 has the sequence CASSDGQENEKLFF. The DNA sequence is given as TGTGCCAGCAGTGATGGGCAGGAAAATGAAAAACTGTTTTTT.